The TCR beta chain under discussion was sequenced for a study of blood T cell repertoires in COVID-19. Study-wide context: Donors in the United States, Italy and Spain gave samples during acute or convalescent COVID-19. Sources were T cells, B-cell-depleted T cells, or PBMCs; the material itself was cDNA or gDNA.

Per the study methods: Nucleated cell counts were estimated from reference gene primer amplification. TCRdb keeps only in-frame clones here, not all; method: immunoSEQ multiplex PCR. That table gives V, J and clone size, and the DNA gave D and trimming. There are tens of thousands of clones in the sample; roughly nine tenths occur only once, and roughly 1.2% lies in the top ten. After removal of 5 bases from V and 9 bases from J, the junction contained 18 bases not matched to a gene. Germline assignment: CDR1 MNHNY and CDR2 SVGAGI (reference sequence). The CDR3 sequence is 17 residues long. Sequencing was performed on peripheral blood. The clonotype comes from a man aged 60 to 75 with acute or convalescent COVID-19. The J gene is TRBJ1-5, the V gene TRBV6-6; TRBD1 matches at 8 bases. The CDR3 DNA sequence: TGTGCCAGCAGTCAACGCCAAGGACAGGGAGCGGCGGGGCCCCAGCATTTT. Translated, it gives CASSQRQGQGAAGPQHF.